These 26 T cell receptor beta chains were all obtained from the same sample, sequenced in a study of blood T cell repertoires in COVID-19. Generated by immunoSEQ multiplex PCR, the TCRdb table keeps only in-frame clones and is missing some. The sample shows around 88,000 clones, over 70% of them seen only once. Sequencing input: peripheral blood. These receptor sequences come from a woman aged 80 or over with acute or convalescent COVID-19.

V and J are TRBV18 and TRBJ1-1, with D unresolved. The CDR3 runs 12 residues. Germline lookup yields CDR1 KGHSH and CDR2 LQKENI. Deletions cut 4 bases from V and 1 base from J, with 4 bases between. DNA for the CDR3: TGTGCCAGCTCACGACAGAACACTGAAGCTTTCTTT. This gives the protein CASSRQNTEAFF.

The rearrangement joins TRBV19 to TRBJ1-2; TRBD1 matches at 7 bases. With V trimmed by 10 bases and J by 2 bases, 10 bases remained unmatched. Per germline, CDR1 LNHDA and CDR2 SQIVND (reference sequence). This CDR3 spans 14 amino acids. The CDR3 spells CATKQGPTNYGYTF. The CDR3 nucleotides read TGTGCCACCAAACAGGGGCCTACGAACTATGGCTACACCTTC.

The chain combines TRBV5-1 with TRBJ2-2, with 10 bases fitting TRBD2. Trimming at V came to 0 bases and at J to 4 bases, leaving 0 bases not matched to a gene. The CDR3 length is 15 residues. Germline V gene lookup returns CDR1 SGHRS and CDR2 YFSETQ. CDR3 protein: CASSLASGGTGELFF. CDR3 sequence (DNA): TGCGCCAGCAGCTTGGCTAGCGGGGGCACCGGGGAGCTGTTTTTT.

The chain recombines TRBV6-4 with TRBJ1-1; D may be TRBD1 (6 bases). This CDR3 comprises 19 residues. The germline V gene has CDR1 MRHNA and CDR2 SNTAGT. Trimming stripped 3 bases from V and 0 bases from J, with 23 bases between. The CDR3: CASSDKNFPGHPMNTEAFF. The DNA of the CDR3 is TGTGCCAGCAGTGATAAGAATTTTCCGGGACACCCAATGAACACTGAAGCTTTCTTT.

This chain joins TRBV6-4 and TRBJ2-3; D ambiguous. Germline loops: CDR1 MRHNA, CDR2 SNTAGT. The CDR3 sequence is 15 residues long. V was clipped by 2 bases and J by 1 base, with 10 bases between them. CDR3 sequence (DNA): TGTGCCAGCAGTGACCCGGGTCTTGGCACAGATACGCAGTATTTT. Its protein is CASSDPGLGTDTQYF.

The chain recombines TRBV6-6 with TRBJ2-1, with D possibly being TRBD2 (6 bases). The CDR3 extends over 16 amino acids. Germline V CDR1 and CDR2: MNHNY, SVGAGI (reference sequence). With 5 bases removed from V and 5 bases from J, the gap between germline ends came to 19 bases. DNA for the CDR3: TGTGCCAGCAGTCGCGCACTAGCCCCCGGGGACAATGAGCAGTTCTTC. This gives the protein CASSRALAPGDNEQFF.

This clone came up once. The rearrangement links TRBV7-2 to TRBJ1-2; possible D gene TRBD1, 6 bases. CDR3 length: 14 amino acids. Trimming took 5 bases from V and 6 from J, leaving 16 bases between them. The germline gives CDR1 SGHTA, CDR2 FQGNSA. The CDR3 here is CASSQQGGADGYTF. The CDR3 DNA sequence: TGTGCCAGCAGCCAACAGGGTGGTGCTGATGGCTACACCTTC.

The gene calls are TRBV10-2 and TRBJ1-5; 9 positions match TRBD1. V was clipped by 7 bases and J by 6 bases; unmatched bases: 10. The CDR3 sequence is 15 residues long. Per the germline V gene, CDR1 is WSHSY and CDR2 is SAAADI. In DNA form, the CDR3 reads TGCGCCAGCACCCATAAGGGACAGGGCACTCAGCCCCAGCATTTT. It is translated as CASTHKGQGTQPQHF.

The chain combines TRBV2 with TRBJ1-2; 8 positions match TRBD1. V lost 9 bases, J lost 7 bases, and 13 bases stayed unmatched. The germline V gene has CDR1 SNHLY and CDR2 FYNNEI. The length of the CDR3 is 14 residues. This CDR3 is CASTYRQGAGGYTF. The CDR3, as DNA: TGTGCCAGTACTTACAGGCAGGGGGCAGGTGGCTACACCTTC.

In DNA form, the CDR3 reads TGTGCCAGCAGCCCGGGGTACGGGGACAGGGGGTATGGCTATGGCTACACCTTC. Residues: CASSPGYGDRGYGYGYTF. V gene TRBV3-1 (or the pseudogene TRBV3-2) combines with J gene TRBJ1-2; 11 bases map to TRBD1. V was pared by 4 bases and J by 4 bases, with 14 bases of the junction left unmatched. CDR3 size: 18 residues. Germline CDR1 is LGHDT and CDR2 is YNNKEL (reference sequence).

This chain uses TRBV3-1 (or the pseudogene TRBV3-2) with TRBJ2-7; 7 bases align to TRBD1. This CDR3 has 14 amino acids. V was pared by 4 bases and J by 2 bases, with 5 bases of the junction left unmatched. Germline V gene lookup returns CDR1 LGHDT and CDR2 YNNKEL (reference sequence). The CDR3 DNA reads as TGTGCCAGCAGCCCCCGGACAGGCACCTACGAGCAGTACGTC. This encodes CASSPRTGTYEQYV.

J is TRBJ2-7 and V is TRBV6-5; D is possibly TRBD1 (6 bases). Germline V gene sequence: CDR1 MNHEY, CDR2 SVGAGI. The CDR3 is made up of 15 amino acids. V was cut by 4 bases and J by 1 base, with 14 bases left in between. Here the CDR3 reads CASSSTSGQSYEQYF. The CDR3 DNA sequence: TGTGCCAGCAGTTCCACTTCTGGACAGTCCTACGAGCAGTACTTC.

This clone showed up just a few times. The rearrangement uses TRBV28 and TRBJ1-1; a possible D gene is TRBD1 (5 bases). Per germline, CDR1 MDHEN and CDR2 SYDVKM. This CDR3 contains 14 residues. Trimming left V 2 bases short and J 5 bases short, with 12 bases between. CDR3 sequence: CASSLGQGGTEAFF. The DNA of the CDR3 is TGTGCCAGCAGTTTAGGGCAGGGTGGAACTGAAGCTTTCTTT.

The chain uses TRBV18 and TRBJ1-4; no clear D gene. Deletions cut 4 bases from V and 2 bases from J, with 14 bases between. The CDR3 covers 16 residues. Germline V gene lookup returns CDR1 KGHSH and CDR2 LQKENI. In DNA form, the CDR3 reads TGTGCCAGCTCACGCGACGGCCCCGGGACTAATGAAAAACTGTTTTTT. This encodes CASSRDGPGTNEKLFF.

This chain links TRBV7-9 with TRBJ1-4; D is unclear. Per germline, CDR1 SEHNR and CDR2 FQNEAQ (reference sequence). V dropped 1 base and J dropped 12 bases, with 9 bases sitting between them. This CDR3 comprises 12 residues. The CDR3 loop reads CASSLGPRELFF. CDR3 sequence (DNA): TGTGCCAGCAGCTTAGGCCCACGAGAACTGTTTTTT.

The CDR3 reads CASSEVGMRGRTEAFF. CDR3 DNA: TGTGCCAGTAGTGAAGTGGGTATGAGGGGGCGCACTGAAGCTTTCTTT. The rearrangement links TRBV19 to TRBJ1-1, with 7 bases fitting TRBD1. Germline CDR1 and CDR2: LNHDA and SQIVND (reference sequence). V dropped 5 bases and J dropped 4; count of bases not matched to a gene: 13. This CDR3 has 16 amino acids.

This rearrangement joins TRBV4-2 to TRBJ2-5, with D possibly matching TRBD1 (5 bases). Germline CDR1 is LGHNA and CDR2 is YNFKEQ. Trimming removed 4 bases from V and 5 bases from J, with 14 bases in between. The CDR3 extends over 14 amino acids. The CDR3 DNA reads TGTGCCAGCAGCCCAGGGATGGAAGGGGAGACCCAGTACTTC. Translation: CASSPGMEGETQYF.

The V call is TRBV5-4, the J call TRBJ2-6, with 7 bases that match TRBD1. V lost 1 base to trimming and J lost 2 bases; unmatched junction nucleotides: 3. CDR1 and CDR2 from the germline V gene are SGHNT and YYREEE (reference sequence). There are 16 residues in the CDR3. CDR3 bases: TGTGCCAGCAGCTTGAAGGGACAGACTGGGGCCAACGTCCTGACTTTC. The encoded protein is CASSLKGQTGANVLTF.

The rearrangement links TRBV4-1 to TRBJ1-1, with no clear D. The CDR3 sequence is 15 residues long. Germline V lookup: CDR1 MGHRA, CDR2 YSYEKL. The ends were cut back, 0 bases at V and 4 bases at J, with 12 bases in the middle. The chain's CDR3 is CASSQEYTFPTEAFF. CDR3 in DNA: TGCGCCAGCAGCCAAGAATACACCTTTCCCACTGAAGCTTTCTTT.

This chain connects TRBV2 to TRBJ2-2; TRBD1 is a possible D gene (5 bases). Germline loops: CDR1 SNHLY, CDR2 FYNNEI. The length of the CDR3 is 11 residues. The germline V and J ends were trimmed by 8 bases and 7 bases, with 8 bases remaining between them. The CDR3: CASQGFGELFF. DNA of the CDR3: TGTGCCAGCCAGGGTTTCGGGGAGCTGTTTTTT. Together with reference TRBV2 and TRBJ2-2, the CDR3 gives the full variable domain: EPEVTQTPSHQVTQMGQEVILRCVPISNHLYFYWYRQILGQKVEFLVSFYNNEISEKSEIFDDQFSVERPDGSNFTLKIRSTKLEDSAMYFCASQGFGELFFGEGSRLTVL.

This clone was picked up a small number of times. CDR3 DNA sequence: TGTGCCACCCGGGGTTGGGGTTACGAGCAGTACGTC. It translates to CATRGWGYEQYV. V gene TRBV10-3 combines with J gene TRBJ2-7, with a weak D call TRBD2 (5 bases). CDR1 is ENHRY and CDR2 is SYGVKD in the germline V gene. V was pared by 10 bases and J by 4 bases, with 14 bases between. The CDR3 covers 12 residues.

The chain combines TRBV5-1 with TRBJ2-7; D is perhaps TRBD2 (6 bases). Deletions cut 0 bases from V and 2 bases from J, with 15 bases between. This CDR3 has 16 residues. Germline V gene data show CDR1 as SGHRS and CDR2 as YFSETQ. For the CDR3, the DNA is TGCGCCAGCAGCTTGGGGAGGGGTGGAAGAACCTACGAGCAGTACTTC. Amino acids: CASSLGRGGRTYEQYF.

V is TRBV5-4 and J is TRBJ2-1, with 8 bases lining up with TRBD2. This CDR3 is built from 14 residues. V lost 4 bases to trimming and J lost 5 bases; unmatched junction nucleotides: 5. Looked up from germline, CDR1 is SGHNT and CDR2 is YYREEE (reference sequence). The CDR3 DNA sequence: TGTGCCAGCAGCCAGGAGCGGGGGAACAATGAGCAGTTCTTC. Its translation: CASSQERGNNEQFF.

The chain joins TRBV5-4 to TRBJ2-1, with D unclear. CDR1 and CDR2 from the germline V gene are SGHNT and YYREEE (reference sequence). The CDR3 loop spans 11 amino acids. V dropped 7 bases and J dropped 7 bases, with 9 bases sitting between them. The CDR3 spells CASEEQNEQFF. DNA of the CDR3: TGTGCCAGCGAAGAACAAAATGAGCAGTTCTTC.

The chain couples TRBV18 to TRBJ2-7, with D perhaps matching TRBD1 (5 bases). Germline V gene lookup returns CDR1 KGHSH and CDR2 LQKENI. The CDR3 spans 13 residues. V lost 6 bases to trimming and J lost 3 bases, with 12 bases between them. CDR3 nucleotide sequence: TGTGCCAGCTCCCTCGCGCAGGGCTACGAGCAGTACGTC. This translates into CASSLAQGYEQYV.

The chain uses TRBV7-3 and TRBJ2-5, with D perhaps matching TRBD2 (7 bases). The length of the CDR3 is 14 residues. V was cut by 3 bases and J by 4 bases, with 12 bases left in between. Per germline, CDR1 SGHTA and CDR2 FQGTGA. The CDR3 region is CASSFGGGTETQYF. The CDR3 DNA sequence: TGTGCCAGCAGCTTTGGCGGGGGCACAGAGACCCAGTACTTC.